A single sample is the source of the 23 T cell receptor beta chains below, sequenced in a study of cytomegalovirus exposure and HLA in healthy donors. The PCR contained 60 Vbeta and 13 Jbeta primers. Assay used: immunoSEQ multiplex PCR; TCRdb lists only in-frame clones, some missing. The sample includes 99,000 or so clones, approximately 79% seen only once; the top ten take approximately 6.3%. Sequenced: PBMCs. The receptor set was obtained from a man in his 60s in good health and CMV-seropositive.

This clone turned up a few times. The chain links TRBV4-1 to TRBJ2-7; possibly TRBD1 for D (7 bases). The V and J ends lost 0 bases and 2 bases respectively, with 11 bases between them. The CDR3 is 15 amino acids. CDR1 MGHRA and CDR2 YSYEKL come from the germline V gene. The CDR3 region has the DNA TGCGCCAGCAGCCAAGATCAGGGGGGCCCCTACGAGCAGTACTTC. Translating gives CASSQDQGGPYEQYF.

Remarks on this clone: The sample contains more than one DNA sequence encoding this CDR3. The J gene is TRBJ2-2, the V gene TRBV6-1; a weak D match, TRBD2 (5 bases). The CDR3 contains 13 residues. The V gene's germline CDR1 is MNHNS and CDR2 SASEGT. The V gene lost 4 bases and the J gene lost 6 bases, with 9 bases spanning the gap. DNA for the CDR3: TGTGCCAGCAGTGTCAGCGGCCCCGGGGAGCTGTTTTTT. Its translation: CASSVSGPGELFF.

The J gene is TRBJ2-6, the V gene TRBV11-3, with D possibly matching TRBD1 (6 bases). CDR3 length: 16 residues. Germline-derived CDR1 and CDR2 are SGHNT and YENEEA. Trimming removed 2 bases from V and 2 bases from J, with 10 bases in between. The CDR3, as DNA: TGTGCCAGCAGCTTAAGTCAGGGGCCTGGGGCCAACGTCCTGACTTTC. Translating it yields CASSLSQGPGANVLTF.

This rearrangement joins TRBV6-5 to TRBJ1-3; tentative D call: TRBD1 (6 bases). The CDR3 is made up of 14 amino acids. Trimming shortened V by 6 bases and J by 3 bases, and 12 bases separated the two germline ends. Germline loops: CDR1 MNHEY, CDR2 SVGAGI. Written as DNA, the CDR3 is TGTGCCAGCAGCAACAGGGAAGATGGAAACACCATATATTTT. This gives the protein CASSNREDGNTIYF.

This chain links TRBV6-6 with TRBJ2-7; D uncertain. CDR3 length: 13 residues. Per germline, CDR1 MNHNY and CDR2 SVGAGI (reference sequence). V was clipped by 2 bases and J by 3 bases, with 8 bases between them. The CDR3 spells CASSYDSFYEQYF. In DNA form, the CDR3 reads TGTGCCAGCAGTTACGACTCTTTCTACGAGCAGTACTTC.

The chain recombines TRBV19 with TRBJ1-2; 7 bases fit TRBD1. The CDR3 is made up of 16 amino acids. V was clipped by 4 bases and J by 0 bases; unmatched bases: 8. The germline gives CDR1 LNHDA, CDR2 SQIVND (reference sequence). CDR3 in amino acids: CASSKTGESPNYGYTF. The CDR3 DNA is TGTGCCAGTAGTAAAACAGGGGAGTCCCCTAACTATGGCTACACCTTC.

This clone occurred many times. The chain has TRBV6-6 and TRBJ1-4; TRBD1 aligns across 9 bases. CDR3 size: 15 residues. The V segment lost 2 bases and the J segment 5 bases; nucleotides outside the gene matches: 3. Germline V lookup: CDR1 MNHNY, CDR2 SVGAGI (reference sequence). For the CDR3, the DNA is TGTGCCAGCAGTTACCCCGGGACAGGGAATGAAAAACTGTTTTTT. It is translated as CASSYPGTGNEKLFF.

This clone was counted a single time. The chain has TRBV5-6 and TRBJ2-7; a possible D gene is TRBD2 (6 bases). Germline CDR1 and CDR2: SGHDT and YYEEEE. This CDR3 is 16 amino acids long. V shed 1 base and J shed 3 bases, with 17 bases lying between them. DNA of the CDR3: TGTGCCAGCAGCTTGACTCATACGCGGGATTTCTACGAGCAGTACTTC. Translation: CASSLTHTRDFYEQYF.

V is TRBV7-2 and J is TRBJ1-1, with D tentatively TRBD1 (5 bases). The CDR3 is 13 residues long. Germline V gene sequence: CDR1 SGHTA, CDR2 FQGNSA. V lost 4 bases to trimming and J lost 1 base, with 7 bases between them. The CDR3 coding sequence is TGTGCCAGCAGCTGGGGGGAGAACACTGAAGCTTTCTTT. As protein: CASSWGENTEAFF.

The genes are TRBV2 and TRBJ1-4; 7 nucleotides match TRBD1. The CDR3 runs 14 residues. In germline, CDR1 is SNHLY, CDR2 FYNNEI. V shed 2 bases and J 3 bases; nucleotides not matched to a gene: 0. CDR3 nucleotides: TGTGCCAGCAGTGAACAGGGGGCTAATGAAAAACTGTTTTTT. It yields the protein CASSEQGANEKLFF.

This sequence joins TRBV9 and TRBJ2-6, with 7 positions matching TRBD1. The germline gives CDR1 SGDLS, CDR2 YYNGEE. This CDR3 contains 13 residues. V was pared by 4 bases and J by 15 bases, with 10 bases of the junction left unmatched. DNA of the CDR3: TGTGCCAGCAGCCCACATATACAGGGGTCCCTGACTTTC. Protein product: CASSPHIQGSLTF.

CDR3 DNA: TGCGCCAGCAGTCCGGGTACCAACTATGGCTACACCTTC. This codes for CASSPGTNYGYTF. The chain couples TRBV5-1 to TRBJ1-2; D gene uncertain. V lost 5 bases and J lost 2, with 10 bases in between. This CDR3 region has 13 residues. Per the germline V gene, CDR1 is SGHRS and CDR2 is YFSETQ.

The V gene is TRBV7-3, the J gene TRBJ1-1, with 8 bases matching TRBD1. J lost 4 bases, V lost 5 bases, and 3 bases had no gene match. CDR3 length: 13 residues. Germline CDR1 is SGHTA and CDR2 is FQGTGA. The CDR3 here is CASSPGQATEAFF. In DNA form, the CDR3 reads TGTGCCAGCAGCCCGGGACAGGCCACTGAAGCTTTCTTT.

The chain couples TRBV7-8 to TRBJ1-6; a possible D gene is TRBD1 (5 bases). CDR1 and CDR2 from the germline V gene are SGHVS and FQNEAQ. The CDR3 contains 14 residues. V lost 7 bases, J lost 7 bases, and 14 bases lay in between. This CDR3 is CASILGQGNSPLHF. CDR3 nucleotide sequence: TGTGCCAGCATCCTAGGGCAGGGAAATTCACCCCTCCACTTT.

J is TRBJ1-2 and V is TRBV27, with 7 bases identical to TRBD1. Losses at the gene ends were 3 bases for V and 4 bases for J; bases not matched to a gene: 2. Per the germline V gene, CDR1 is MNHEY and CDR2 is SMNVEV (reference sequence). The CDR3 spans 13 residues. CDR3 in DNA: TGTGCCAGCAGTTTTCCAGGGGGCTATGGCTACACCTTC. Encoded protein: CASSFPGGYGYTF.

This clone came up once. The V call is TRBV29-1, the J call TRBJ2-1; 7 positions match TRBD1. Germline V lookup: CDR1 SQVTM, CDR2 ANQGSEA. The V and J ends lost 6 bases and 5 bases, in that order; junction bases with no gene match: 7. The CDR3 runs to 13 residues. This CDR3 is CSVRGQRNNEQFF. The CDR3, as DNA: TGCAGCGTCCGGGGACAGCGTAACAATGAGCAGTTCTTC.

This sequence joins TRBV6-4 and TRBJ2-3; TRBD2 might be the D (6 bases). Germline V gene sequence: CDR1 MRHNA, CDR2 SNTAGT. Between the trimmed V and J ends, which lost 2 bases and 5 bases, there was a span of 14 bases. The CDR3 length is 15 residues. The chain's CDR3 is CASSDGASVRDTQYF. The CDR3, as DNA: TGTGCCAGCAGTGACGGGGCTAGCGTGAGAGATACGCAGTATTTT.

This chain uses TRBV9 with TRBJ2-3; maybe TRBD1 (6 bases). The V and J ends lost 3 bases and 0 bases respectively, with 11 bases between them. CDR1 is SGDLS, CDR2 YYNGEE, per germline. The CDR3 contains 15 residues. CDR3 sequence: CASSAGTPSTDTQYF. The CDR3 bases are TGTGCCAGCAGCGCCGGGACACCCAGCACAGATACGCAGTATTTT.

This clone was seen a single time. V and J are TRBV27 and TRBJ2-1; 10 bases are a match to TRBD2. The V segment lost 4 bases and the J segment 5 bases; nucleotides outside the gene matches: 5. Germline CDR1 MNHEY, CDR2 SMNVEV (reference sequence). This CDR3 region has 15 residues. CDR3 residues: CASSSVAGGNNEQFF. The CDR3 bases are TGTGCCAGCAGTTCAGTAGCGGGGGGTAACAATGAGCAGTTCTTC.

CDR3 in DNA: TGCGCCAGCAGCTTGGGGACAGGCCGCTACAATGAGCAGTTCTTC. It specifies CASSLGTGRYNEQFF. This chain joins TRBV5-1 and TRBJ2-1, with 7 bases matching TRBD1. V shed 0 bases and J 3 bases; nucleotides not matched to a gene: 3. This CDR3 has 15 amino acids. The germline V gene encodes CDR1 SGHRS and CDR2 YFSETQ. Full variable domain (outside the CDR3, taken from reference TRBV5-1 and TRBJ2-1): KAGVTQTPRYLIKTRGQQVTLSCSPISGHRSVSWYQQTPGQGLQFLFEYFSETQRNKGNFPGRFSGRQFSNSRSEMNVSTLELGDSALYLCASSLGTGRYNEQFFGPGTRLTVL.

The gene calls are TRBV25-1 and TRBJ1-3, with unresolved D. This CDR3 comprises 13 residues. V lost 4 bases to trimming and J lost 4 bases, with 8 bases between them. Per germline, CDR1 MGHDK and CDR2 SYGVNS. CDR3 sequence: CASSAEPGNTIYF. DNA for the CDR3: TGTGCCAGCAGTGCCGAGCCCGGAAACACCATATATTTT.

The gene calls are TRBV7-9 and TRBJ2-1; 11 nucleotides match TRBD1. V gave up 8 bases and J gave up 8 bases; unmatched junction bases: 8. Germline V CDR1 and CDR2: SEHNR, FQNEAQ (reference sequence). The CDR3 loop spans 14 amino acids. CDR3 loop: CASSRDRGSDEQFF. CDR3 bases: TGTGCCAGCTCCCGGGACAGGGGGAGTGATGAGCAGTTCTTC.

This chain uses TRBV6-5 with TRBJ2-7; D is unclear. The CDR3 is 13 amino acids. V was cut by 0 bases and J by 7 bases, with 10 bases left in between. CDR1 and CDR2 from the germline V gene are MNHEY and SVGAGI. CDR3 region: CASSYSPGTEQYF. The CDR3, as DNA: TGTGCCAGCAGTTACTCCCCAGGAACGGAGCAGTACTTC.